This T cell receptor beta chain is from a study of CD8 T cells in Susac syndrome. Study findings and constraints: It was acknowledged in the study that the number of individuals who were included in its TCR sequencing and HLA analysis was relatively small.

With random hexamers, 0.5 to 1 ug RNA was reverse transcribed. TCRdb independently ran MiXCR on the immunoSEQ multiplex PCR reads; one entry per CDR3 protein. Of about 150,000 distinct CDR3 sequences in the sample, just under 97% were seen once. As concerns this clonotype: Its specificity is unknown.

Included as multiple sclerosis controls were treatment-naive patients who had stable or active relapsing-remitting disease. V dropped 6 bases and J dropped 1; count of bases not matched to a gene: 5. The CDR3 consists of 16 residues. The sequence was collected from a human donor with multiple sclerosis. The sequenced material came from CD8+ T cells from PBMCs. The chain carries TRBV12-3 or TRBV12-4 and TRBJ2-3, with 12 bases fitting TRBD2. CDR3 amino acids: CASRQTSGGRTDTQYF. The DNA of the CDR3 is TGTGCCAGCAGACAGACTAGCGGGGGCCGCACAGATACGCAGTATTTT.